This T cell receptor beta chain originates from a study of cytomegalovirus exposure and HLA in healthy donors. The study's findings and limits: Sequencing had likely introduced a cluster of highly shared sequence variants as an artifact.

PCR was performed using 60 Vbeta and 13 Jbeta primers. The table came from immunoSEQ multiplex PCR; TCRdb's copy has only in-frame clones and leaves some out. This repertoire comprises 50,000 to 75,000 clones; its ten largest clones make up about 2.1%. Concerning this clone: Its antigen is unknown.

Sequenced: PBMCs. This TCR came from a woman aged 18-29 years in good health and CMV-seronegative.

The CDR3, as DNA: TGTGCCAGCAGCTCACGGACAGTCTCTGGAAACACCATATATTTT. Its protein is CASSSRTVSGNTIYF. V usage is TRBV5-4 and J usage is TRBJ1-3; possibly TRBD1 for D (6 bases). The CDR3 loop spans 15 amino acids. V lost 3 bases to trimming and J lost 0 bases, with 10 bases between them. Germline CDR1 SGHNT, CDR2 YYREEE (reference sequence).